These T cell receptor beta chains were read from a single sample in a study of blood T cell repertoires in COVID-19. TCRdb's copy holds only in-frame clones and misses some; the assay was immunoSEQ multiplex PCR. The data hold roughly 340,000 clones, with more than 80% observed a single time. The specimen sequenced was peripheral blood. These TCRs come from a woman in her 30s with COVID-19, enrolled during active disease. The CDR3 runs from the conserved cysteine through the conserved F or W. A D gene is named only where the DNA matches it firmly. Clone sizes are given selectively: once, few, many, or a class where the clone is expanded.

NA	TRBV21-1	TRBJ2-7	NA	21	CASSKDQKDRDNAHPPYEQYF	TGTGCCAGCAGCAAAGACCAAAAGGATCGGGACAACGCACATCCACCCTACGAGCAGTACTTC
NA	TRBV12-3/TRBV12-4	TRBJ2-5	NA	13	CASSFVSQETQYF	TGTGCCAGCAGTTTTGTTTCACAAGAGACCCAGTACTTC
NA	TRBV15	TRBJ2-3	NA	19	CATRSGRDRWRTSTDTQYF	TGTGCCACCAGGTCTGGTAGGGATAGGTGGAGGACTAGCACAGATACGCAGTATTTT
NA	TRBV6-2/TRBV6-3	TRBJ2-7	NA	16	CASSYGPGLPSYEQYF	TGTGCCAGCAGTTACGGTCCAGGACTACCCTCCTACGAGCAGTACTTC
TRBD1	TRBV27	TRBJ1-5	few	13	CASSLTGEQPQHF	TGTGCCAGCAGTTTGACAGGGGAACAGCCCCAGCATTTT
NA	TRBV12-5	TRBJ1-3	once	14	CASGTGHAGNTIYF	TGTGCTAGTGGCACCGGACACGCTGGAAACACCATATATTTT
NA	TRBV19	TRBJ2-2	NA	15	CASSMRGRGTGELFF	TGTGCCAGTAGTATGCGAGGGAGAGGAACCGGGGAGCTGTTTTTT
TRBD1	TRBV6-6	TRBJ1-6	NA	15	CASSYGRTGTSPLHF	TGTGCCAGCAGTTACGGTCGGACAGGTACCTCACCCCTCCACTTT
TRBD2	TRBV6-2/TRBV6-3	TRBJ2-1	NA	17	CASSYSGLAGSYNEQFF	TGTGCCAGCAGTTACTCGGGACTAGCGGGCTCCTACAATGAGCAGTTCTTC
TRBD1	TRBV10-3	TRBJ2-2	NA	15	CAISDNRGTFGELFF	TGTGCCATCAGTGATAACAGGGGGACGTTCGGGGAGCTGTTTTTT
NA	TRBV11-2	TRBJ2-2	once	15	CASTPRPGNTGELFF	TGTGCCAGCACCCCGCGTCCGGGGAACACCGGGGAGCTGTTTTTT
NA	TRBV14	TRBJ2-1	NA	16	CASSPGRWGERNEQFF	TGTGCCAGCAGCCCTGGACGGTGGGGGGAGAGGAATGAGCAGTTCTTC
TRBD1	TRBV28	TRBJ2-3	once	15	CASRTRDRETDTQYF	TGTGCCAGCAGGACCCGGGACAGGGAAACAGATACGCAGTATTTT
NA	TRBV6-6	TRBJ1-6	NA	14	CASSYDRTTRTLHF	TGTGCCAGCAGTTATGACAGGACCACCCGGACCCTCCACTTT
TRBD2	TRBV5-1	TRBJ2-1	NA	16	CASSLELAGSYNEQFF	TGCGCCAGCAGCTTGGAACTAGCGGGGTCCTACAATGAGCAGTTCTTC
TRBD2	TRBV9	TRBJ2-1	few	16	CASSTEGLAGTNEQFF	TGTGCCAGCAGCACAGAGGGGCTAGCGGGCACCAATGAGCAGTTCTTC
TRBD1	TRBV9	TRBJ1-2	NA	16	CASSALRTGGNYGYTF	TGTGCCAGCAGCGCCCTTCGGACAGGGGGTAACTATGGCTACACCTTC
TRBD1	TRBV29-1	TRBJ1-1	once	13	CSAVTGGSTEAFF	TGCAGCGCAGTCACAGGGGGCAGCACTGAAGCTTTCTTT
NA	TRBV6-5	TRBJ1-1	NA	13	CASSPGQFTEAFF	TGTGCCAGCAGCCCCGGACAGTTCACTGAAGCTTTCTTT
NA	TRBV4-2	TRBJ1-5	NA	14	CASSLQVSNQPQHF	TGTGCCAGCAGCCTACAGGTTAGCAATCAGCCCCAGCATTTT
NA	TRBV4-1	TRBJ2-2	NA	15	CASSQDERYTGELFF	TGCGCCAGCAGCCAAGACGAGCGGTACACCGGGGAGCTGTTTTTT
NA	TRBV29-1	TRBJ2-4	NA	11	CSVARENIQYF	TGCAGCGTTGCAAGGGAGAACATTCAGTACTTC
NA	TRBV6-2/TRBV6-3	TRBJ2-5	NA	18	CASSYSQAGTRGQETQYF	TGTGCCAGCAGTTACTCGCAAGCCGGGACACGTGGACAAGAGACCCAGTACTTC
NA	TRBV6-6	TRBJ1-2	few	13	CASSYSQGYGYTF	TGTGCCAGCAGTTACTCCCAGGGATATGGCTACACCTTC
NA	TRBV5-1	TRBJ1-1	NA	14	CASSLGGVNTEAFF	TGCGCCAGCAGCCTAGGGGGGGTGAACACTGAAGCTTTCTTT
TRBD2	TRBV5-1	TRBJ2-3	NA	16	CASRDGLAGLTDTQYF	TGCGCCAGCAGAGACGGACTAGCGGGGCTCACAGATACGCAGTATTTT
TRBD1	TRBV5-1	TRBJ1-2	NA	16	CASSLGTGGAFYGYTF	TGCGCCAGCAGCCTAGGGACAGGGGGCGCATTCTATGGCTACACCTTC
NA	TRBV6-2/TRBV6-3	TRBJ2-7	NA	16	CASSYDRASGVYEQYF	TGTGCCAGCAGTTACGACCGGGCCTCCGGGGTCTACGAGCAGTACTTC
NA	TRBV3-1/TRBV3-2	TRBJ1-1	NA	14	CASSQALTTTEAFF	TGTGCCAGCAGCCAAGCCCTTACTACCACTGAAGCTTTCTTT
NA	TRBV21-1	TRBJ2-7	NA	19	CASSKVPTPSPQRIYEQYF	TGTGCCAGCAGCAAAGTCCCCACCCCCTCCCCCCAGCGGATCTACGAGCAGTACTTC
TRBD1	TRBV5-4	TRBJ2-7	NA	13	CASSLWDSYEQYF	TGTGCCAGCAGCTTGTGGGACAGCTACGAGCAGTACTTC
TRBD2	TRBV7-2	TRBJ2-1	NA	14	CASNHRGAYNEQFF	TGTGCCAGCAACCACCGGGGGGCCTACAATGAGCAGTTCTTC
NA	TRBV11-2	TRBJ2-7	once	15	CASSLTAQSSYEQYF	TGTGCCAGCAGCTTAACAGCCCAGAGCTCCTACGAGCAGTACTTC
TRBD1	TRBV3-1/TRBV3-2	TRBJ1-4	NA	15	CASSQSDRAREKLFF	TGTGCCAGCAGCCAATCAGACAGGGCTAGAGAAAAACTGTTTTTT
NA	TRBV6-5	TRBJ1-2	NA	15	CASRTKAGANYGYTF	TGTGCCAGCAGAACGAAGGCAGGTGCTAACTATGGCTACACCTTC
NA	TRBV19	TRBJ1-6	NA	14	CASSIGGGRGPLHF	TGTGCCAGTAGTATAGGCGGGGGGCGTGGACCCCTCCACTTT
NA	TRBV20-1	TRBJ1-4	NA	13	CSASNRAIEKLFF	TGCAGTGCTAGTAACAGGGCGATTGAAAAACTGTTTTTT
NA	TRBV4-1	TRBJ1-1	NA	15	CASSQSSWGWTEAFF	TGCGCCAGCAGCCAGTCTAGTTGGGGCTGGACTGAAGCTTTCTTT
TRBD1	TRBV7-2	TRBJ2-2	NA	14	CASGTGRLVGELFF	TGTGCCAGCGGGACAGGCCGTTTGGTCGGGGAGCTGTTTTTT
TRBD2	TRBV4-1	TRBJ2-1	few	16	CASSQLAGGDTSEQFF	TGCGCCAGCAGCCAATTGGCGGGAGGGGACACGAGTGAGCAGTTCTTC
TRBD2	TRBV6-5	TRBJ2-1	few	15	CASSHALADYNEQFF	TGTGCCAGCAGTCATGCGCTAGCGGACTACAATGAGCAGTTCTTC
NA	TRBV9	TRBJ2-1	NA	15	CASSSRLGTENEQFF	TGTGCCAGCAGCTCCAGACTAGGGACCGAGAATGAGCAGTTCTTC
TRBD1	TRBV6-6	TRBJ1-2	NA	14	CASIGQGSRDGYTF	TGTGCCAGCATTGGACAGGGAAGTCGGGATGGCTACACCTTC
TRBD2	TRBV25-1	TRBJ2-1	NA	15	CASSPGTSVNNEQFF	TGTGCCAGCAGTCCAGGGACTAGCGTAAACAATGAGCAGTTCTTC
NA	TRBV2	TRBJ2-2	NA	11	CASSYAGELFF	TGTGCCAGCAGTTATGCCGGGGAGCTGTTTTTT
NA	TRBV7-2	TRBJ2-3	NA	15	CASSLGGRGTDTQYF	TGTGCCAGCAGCTTAGGCGGAAGAGGAACAGATACGCAGTATTTT
NA	TRBV29-1	TRBJ1-1	NA	13	CSVEEGLNTEAFF	TGCAGCGTTGAGGAGGGCTTGAACACTGAAGCTTTCTTT
NA	TRBV6-5	TRBJ1-4	NA	14	CASSSTTGYEKLFF	TGTGCCAGCAGTTCCACGACAGGATATGAAAAACTGTTTTTT
NA	TRBV6-5	TRBJ1-2	NA	14	CASSYSSTYNGYTF	TGTGCCAGCAGTTACTCGTCCACCTATAATGGCTACACCTTC